The source of this TCR beta chain is a study of Graves' ophthalmopathy and Graves' hyperthyroidism. Findings and limits, study-wide: The blood repertoire also included most expanded thyroid clonotypes above 0.001 frequency.

Ten or more counts support this clonotype. Its target is not known. Ophthalmopathy in the donors was of moderate-to-severe activity, with CAS ≥3, NOSPECS ≥4 and duration under 3 months. As the template, RNA transcripts were used to amplify TCR beta CDR3 regions. The workflow started with a first-round RT-PCR run with HTBI primers and then moved on to a second-round multiplex PCR. TCRdb called the multiplex PCR reads again in MiXCR, with one record for every CDR3 protein. Of around 340,000 distinct CDR3 sequences in the sample, under 20% are singletons; the top ten hold roughly an eighth. Input material: peripheral blood. The TCR was taken from an adult man with Graves' ophthalmopathy.

CDR3 sequence: CASSLAGTDSYEQYF. The CDR3 DNA reads as TGTGCCAGCAGCTTAGCCGGGACAGACTCCTACGAGCAGTACTTC. This chain connects TRBV7-2 to TRBJ2-7, with TRBD1 matching 7 bases. This CDR3 is 15 amino acids long. V was pared by 0 bases and J by 0 bases, with 2 bases of the junction left unmatched. The germline gives CDR1 SGHTA, CDR2 FQGNSA.